A selection of T cell receptor beta chains follows, all from one sample in a study of CD8 T cells in ankylosing spondylitis. Each CDR3 protein is one row after TCRdb ran MiXCR on the 5' RACE reads. The sample holds about 240,000 distinct CDR3 sequences, around 10% seen once. The sequenced sample consisted of blood, either unsorted or a sorted T cell fraction (not recorded which). The receptors shown here come from a male donor with ankylosing spondylitis or in good health (not recorded which). Both conserved end residues are part of each CDR3. Each record gives: CDR3 DNA, CDR3 protein, clone size, J gene, V gene, D gene. The D gene is left open where the match is weak. Rows may omit the clone size; those that give it use once, few, many or a size class.

DNA: TGTGCCAGCAGTCTAACACTTGGCGAGCAGTACTTC
CDR3: CASSLTLGEQYF
size: -
J: TRBJ2-7
V: TRBV12-3/TRBV12-4
D: -

DNA: TGCGCCAGCAGCGTGGGGACGTTTTCCTACGAGCAGTACTTC
CDR3: CASSVGTFSYEQYF
size: many
J: TRBJ2-7
V: TRBV5-1
D: -

DNA: TGCGCCAGCAGCTTGGACTCTATTAGGCGAGCTTTCTTT
CDR3: CASSLDSIRRAFF
size: many
J: TRBJ1-1
V: TRBV5-1
D: -

DNA: TGTGCCAGCAGCTCAGCAGGGGGTACGCAGTATTTT
CDR3: CASSSAGGTQYF
size: -
J: TRBJ2-3
V: TRBV7-3
D: TRBD1

DNA: TGCGCCAGCAGCTTCTTATCCGGGACGGGAGCCCTAGGCACTGAAGCTTTCTTT
CDR3: CASSFLSGTGALGTEAFF
size: many
J: TRBJ1-1
V: TRBV5-1
D: -

DNA: TGTGCCAGCAGCTGGGAGAGTACTATAGCCAAAAACATTCAGTACTTC
CDR3: CASSWESTIAKNIQYF
size: many
J: TRBJ2-4
V: TRBV5-5
D: -

DNA: TGTGCCAGCCGTAAGGACAGGGGCTACGAGCAGTACTTC
CDR3: CASRKDRGYEQYF
size: many
J: TRBJ2-7
V: TRBV6-1
D: TRBD1

DNA: TGTGCCACCAGTGTCGGGAGCTCTGAGCAGTTCTTC
CDR3: CATSVGSSEQFF
size: many
J: TRBJ2-1
V: TRBV24-1
D: -

DNA: TGTGCCAGCAGCACCGGGACAGTACCTAACCAAGAGACCCAGTACTTC
CDR3: CASSTGTVPNQETQYF
size: many
J: TRBJ2-5
V: TRBV7-2
D: TRBD1

DNA: TGTGCCAGCGTAGGGACAGAGCAGTTCTTC
CDR3: CASVGTEQFF
size: few
J: TRBJ2-1
V: TRBV12-3/TRBV12-4
D: -

DNA: TGTGCCAGCAGGCCGGGACTAGCGGGATCAGCAGGGTTCACAGATACGCAGTATTTT
CDR3: CASRPGLAGSAGFTDTQYF
size: few
J: TRBJ2-3
V: TRBV6-1
D: TRBD2

DNA: TGTGCCAGCAGCTTGGGAGGAGACATCTATAACTACGAGCAGTACTTC
CDR3: CASSLGGDIYNYEQYF
size: -
J: TRBJ2-7
V: TRBV11-2
D: -

DNA: TGTGCCAGCAGCGAAGACGGGACTAGCGGGAACTCCCGCAACAATGAGCAGTTCTTC
CDR3: CASSEDGTSGNSRNNEQFF
size: -
J: TRBJ2-1
V: TRBV11-2
D: TRBD2

DNA: TGCAGTGCTAGAGATCAAGCGGGAGTAGCCAAAAACATTCAGTACTTC
CDR3: CSARDQAGVAKNIQYF
size: many
J: TRBJ2-4
V: TRBV20-1
D: TRBD2

DNA: TGCAGTGCTAGACGTACAGGGGGCGGAGAGACCCAGTACTTC
CDR3: CSARRTGGGETQYF
size: many
J: TRBJ2-5
V: TRBV20-1
D: TRBD1

DNA: TGTGCCAGCAGTTTCTCGCAGGGGTACTACAATGAGCAGTTCTTC
CDR3: CASSFSQGYYNEQFF
size: -
J: TRBJ2-1
V: TRBV28
D: -

DNA: TGCGCCAGCAGTCCTTGGACGGGAAACACCGGGGAGCTGTTTTTT
CDR3: CASSPWTGNTGELFF
size: many
J: TRBJ2-2
V: TRBV5-1
D: -

DNA: TGTGCCAGCAGCGTAGAAGCGGGAGGGAGAGAGAAGACCCAGTACTTC
CDR3: CASSVEAGGREKTQYF
size: many
J: TRBJ2-5
V: TRBV9
D: TRBD2

DNA: TGCAGTGCTAGAGACCACCTACTAGCGGGAGGAGCAGATACGCAGTATTTT
CDR3: CSARDHLLAGGADTQYF
size: many
J: TRBJ2-3
V: TRBV20-1
D: TRBD2

DNA: TGTGCCAGCAGTTCCCAGACTAGTCGAGGCACCGGGGAGCTGTTTTTT
CDR3: CASSSQTSRGTGELFF
size: few
J: TRBJ2-2
V: TRBV12-3/TRBV12-4
D: -

DNA: TGCAGTGCTGGAAAGACAGGGACAGGGATCCCTAGCAATCAGCCCCAGCATTTT
CDR3: CSAGKTGTGIPSNQPQHF
size: many
J: TRBJ1-5
V: TRBV20-1
D: TRBD1

DNA: TGCGCCAGCAGCCAGCCAGGGCTGCCCCAGCATTTT
CDR3: CASSQPGLPQHF
size: many
J: TRBJ1-5
V: TRBV4-1
D: -

DNA: TGCGCCAGCGCCATTGAGGCGGCGGGCACAGATACGCAGTATTTT
CDR3: CASAIEAAGTDTQYF
size: many
J: TRBJ2-3
V: TRBV5-1
D: -

DNA: TGTGCCAGCAGCTGGACTTTGGGAGCCGAGCAGTACTTC
CDR3: CASSWTLGAEQYF
size: -
J: TRBJ2-7
V: TRBV5-5
D: -

DNA: TGTGCCATCAGTGATTCTCTCGGGGAAGGCACTGAAGCTTTCTTT
CDR3: CAISDSLGEGTEAFF
size: -
J: TRBJ1-1
V: TRBV10-3
D: -

DNA: TGTGCCAGCAGCGTGGACAGGAGAGTAAAAGAGACCCAGTACTTC
CDR3: CASSVDRRVKETQYF
size: many
J: TRBJ2-5
V: TRBV9
D: TRBD1

DNA: TGTGCCAGCAGCAAAGGGGACAAAGAGCGTGACACAGATACGCAGTATTTT
CDR3: CASSKGDKERDTDTQYF
size: once
J: TRBJ2-3
V: TRBV21-1
D: -

DNA: TGTGCCAGCAGTGGGCCGGGACTAGCGGGAGGTCCTGATACGCAGTATTTT
CDR3: CASSGPGLAGGPDTQYF
size: many
J: TRBJ2-3
V: TRBV25-1
D: TRBD2

DNA: TGTGCCAGCAGTCCACAGGGGCTCCACTACGAGCAGTACTTC
CDR3: CASSPQGLHYEQYF
size: many
J: TRBJ2-7
V: TRBV28
D: TRBD1

DNA: TGTGCCAGCAGTTTAACAGGGGGGCACGAGCAGTACTTC
CDR3: CASSLTGGHEQYF
size: many
J: TRBJ2-7
V: TRBV12-3/TRBV12-4
D: TRBD1

DNA: TGCGCCAGCAGCTTAAGTGGGGACAGGGGCGTCGAGCAGTTCTTC
CDR3: CASSLSGDRGVEQFF
size: many
J: TRBJ2-1
V: TRBV5-1
D: TRBD1

DNA: TGTGCCAGCAGCTTAGTTTCAGGCAATGAAAAACTGTTTTTT
CDR3: CASSLVSGNEKLFF
size: many
J: TRBJ1-4
V: TRBV7-2
D: -

DNA: TGCAGTGCTAGTGAGGTGACTTACTCCTACAATGAGCAGTTCTTC
CDR3: CSASEVTYSYNEQFF
size: many
J: TRBJ2-1
V: TRBV20-1
D: -

DNA: TGCAGTGCTGGGGGAGGGGGACGCCCGGGAGAGCAGTACTTC
CDR3: CSAGGGGRPGEQYF
size: many
J: TRBJ2-7
V: TRBV20-1
D: -

DNA: TGCGCCAGCATGTTAACTTCTCGCGCTCGGCTCAGCGTTTCCTACAATGAGCAGTTCTTC
CDR3: CASMLTSRARLSVSYNEQFF
size: -
J: TRBJ2-1
V: TRBV23-1
D: -

DNA: TGTGCCAGCAGCGTAACAGGACTAGCGGGGGTCGGTGAGCAGTTCTTC
CDR3: CASSVTGLAGVGEQFF
size: few
J: TRBJ2-1
V: TRBV9
D: TRBD2

DNA: TGTGCCAACAAAATCTCAGGGGGCCTCGATACGCAGTATTTT
CDR3: CANKISGGLDTQYF
size: many
J: TRBJ2-3
V: TRBV2
D: TRBD1

DNA: TGCGCCAGCAGCTGGTCCGCAGCCGGCGGGAGTGGGACCCAGTACTTC
CDR3: CASSWSAAGGSGTQYF
size: many
J: TRBJ2-5
V: TRBV5-1
D: TRBD2

DNA: TGTGCCAGCAGACCTACTAGCGGGGTGAGCTCCTACAATGAGCAGTTCTTC
CDR3: CASRPTSGVSSYNEQFF
size: -
J: TRBJ2-1
V: TRBV7-8
D: TRBD2

DNA: TGCAGTGCTAGAGACCCTGGACTAGCGGGAGACAATGAGCAGTTCTTC
CDR3: CSARDPGLAGDNEQFF
size: many
J: TRBJ2-1
V: TRBV20-1
D: TRBD2

DNA: TGTGCCAGCAGCATAGACAGCCCCAATGAGCAGTTCTTC
CDR3: CASSIDSPNEQFF
size: many
J: TRBJ2-1
V: TRBV5-5
D: -

DNA: TGCAGTGCCAACCGGGACAGGTCAGGGACTAACTATGGCTACACCTTC
CDR3: CSANRDRSGTNYGYTF
size: many
J: TRBJ1-2
V: TRBV20-1
D: TRBD1

DNA: TGTGCCAGCAGTTACCCTTGGAAGGGAGTCTACGAGCAGTACTTC
CDR3: CASSYPWKGVYEQYF
size: few
J: TRBJ2-7
V: TRBV6-2/TRBV6-3
D: -

DNA: TGCGCCAGCAGCGAGCGCCGGGGCCGCACTGAAGCTTTCTTT
CDR3: CASSERRGRTEAFF
size: -
J: TRBJ1-1
V: TRBV5-1
D: -